The source of this T cell receptor (beta chain) is a study of vaccination and CD4 T cells after COVID-19. Study information: Subjects got two shots of BNT162b2 or mRNA-1273 vaccine. A median of around 70 days (range 14 to 241) separated dose two from the taking of post-vaccine samples.

Oncomine TCR Beta short-read sequencing was applied to DNA from cultured CD4+ T cells. The template was genomic DNA from cultured CD4+ T cells. TCRdb redid the calling of the PCR reads with MiXCR, one entry per CDR3 protein. The sample holds 20,000 to 25,000 distinct CDR3 sequences, 30% to 35% seen once. Time point indicated: late sampling 161 to 241 days after vaccination in three convalescent patients. Noted treatment: roughly ten-day PBMC culture with coronavirus spike peptide pools or control peptides (ViraFEST assay). IL-2 at about 10 IU/ml and peptide pools at 9 to 10 ug/ml were added to PBMCs cultured at roughly 2.1 million per well. Comment on this clonotype: Its antigen is as yet unknown.

Per the germline V gene, CDR1 is MRHNA and CDR2 is SNTAGT. This CDR3 has 12 amino acids. Trimming left V 5 bases short and J 6 bases short, with 10 bases between. This clonotype was obtained from a human donor who had recovered from COVID-19. The specimen comprised CD4+ T cells from blood, cultured in vitro, sampled about 7 months after SARS-CoV-2 vaccination. The J gene is TRBJ1-2, the V gene TRBV6-4; no firm D call. The CDR3 is CASSPGGHGYTF. The DNA of the CDR3 is TGTGCCAGCAGTCCCGGAGGGCATGGCTACACCTTC.